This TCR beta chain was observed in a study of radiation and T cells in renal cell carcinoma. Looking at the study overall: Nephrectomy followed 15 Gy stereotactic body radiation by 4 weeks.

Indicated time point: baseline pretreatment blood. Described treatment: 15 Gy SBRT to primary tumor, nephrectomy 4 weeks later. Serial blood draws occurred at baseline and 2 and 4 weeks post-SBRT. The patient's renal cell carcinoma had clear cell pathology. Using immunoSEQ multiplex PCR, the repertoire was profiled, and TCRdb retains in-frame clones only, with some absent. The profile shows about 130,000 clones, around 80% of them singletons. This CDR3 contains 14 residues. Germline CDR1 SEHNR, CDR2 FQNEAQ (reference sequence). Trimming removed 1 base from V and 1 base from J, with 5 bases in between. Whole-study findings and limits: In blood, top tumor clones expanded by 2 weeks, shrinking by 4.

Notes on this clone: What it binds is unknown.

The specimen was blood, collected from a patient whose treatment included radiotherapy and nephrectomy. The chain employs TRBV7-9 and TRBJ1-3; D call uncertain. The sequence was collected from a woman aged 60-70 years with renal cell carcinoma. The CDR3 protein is CASSLGESGNTIYF. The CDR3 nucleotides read TGTGCCAGCAGCTTAGGCGAGTCTGGAAACACCATATATTTT.